These 26 T cell receptor beta chains share one sample of origin, sequenced in a study of T cells in Graves' hyperthyroidism and ophthalmopathy. Amplification targeted TCR beta CDR3 regions from RNA transcripts. The HTBI primer set drove a first-round RT-PCR of the TCR CDR3. Via MiXCR, TCRdb re-called the multiplex PCR reads, giving one row per CDR3 protein. The repertoire consists of some 550,000 distinct CDR3 sequences, with around 16% occurring once and the leading ten covering 3% to 4%. Sequencing input: blood. All receptors derive from a woman in her forties with Graves' ophthalmopathy.

This clonotype was detected many times. The chain uses TRBV2 and TRBJ2-1; D is perhaps TRBD2 (5 bases). Per the germline V gene, CDR1 is SNHLY and CDR2 is FYNNEI. V was shortened by 5 bases and J by 12 bases, with 17 bases between the two germline ends. The CDR3 spans 13 residues. The chain's CDR3 is CASSPTSGTGQFF. For the CDR3, the DNA is TGTGCCAGCAGTCCTACAAGCGGTACTGGGCAGTTCTTC.

This clonotype showed up many times. CDR3 sequence reads: CASRDGTGTYEQYF. The CDR3 DNA sequence: TGTGCCAGCAGGGACGGGACAGGGACCTACGAGCAGTACTTC. The gene calls are TRBV2 and TRBJ2-7; 9 bases are a match to TRBD1. The germline V gene encodes CDR1 SNHLY and CDR2 FYNNEI. V was clipped by 6 bases and J by 2 bases; unmatched bases: 5. The length of the CDR3 is 14 residues.

The table lists this clonotype with many counts. This chain joins TRBV28 and TRBJ1-1, with D perhaps matching TRBD1 (6 bases). Germline V gene sequence: CDR1 MDHEN, CDR2 SYDVKM. This CDR3 contains 14 residues. Trimming stripped 3 bases from V and 1 base from J, with 9 bases between. In nucleotides, the CDR3 is TGTGCCAGCAGTTTTCACAGGGAGAACACTGAAGCTTTCTTT. Translated: CASSFHRENTEAFF. Combining the CDR3 with reference TRBV28 and TRBJ1-1 gives the whole variable domain DVKVTQSSRYLVKRTGEKVFLECVQDMDHENMFWYRQDPGLGLRLIYFSYDVKMKEKGDIPEGYSVSREKKERFSLILESASTNQTSMYLCASSFHRENTEAFFGQGTRLTVV.

This clonotype was counted a few times. This sequence joins TRBV20-1 and TRBJ1-1, with 7 bases matching TRBD1. Germline CDR1 and CDR2: DFQATT and SNEGSKA (reference sequence). The CDR3 length is 17 residues. Trimming took 0 bases from V and 5 from J; bases not matched to a gene: 15. In DNA form, the CDR3 reads TGCAGTGCTAGAGATCAGGAGCTAAGGGGGCGAGGTACTGAAGCTTTCTTT. As protein: CSARDQELRGRGTEAFF.

This clonotype was found many times. The chain uses TRBV2 and TRBJ2-3; the D gene could be TRBD1 or TRBD2 (6 bases each). V was pared by 6 bases and J by 3 bases, with 13 bases between. This CDR3 region has 14 residues. Germline CDR1 is SNHLY and CDR2 is FYNNEI. The CDR3 loop reads CASRKGGGTDTQYF. The CDR3 DNA follows: TGTGCCAGCAGGAAGGGGGGAGGAACAGATACGCAGTATTTT.

The chain recombines TRBV5-1 with TRBJ2-6; a possible D gene is TRBD1 (6 bases). Germline V lookup: CDR1 SGHRS, CDR2 YFSETQ. V was cut by 0 bases and J by 3 bases, with 16 bases left in between. The CDR3 loop spans 18 amino acids. This CDR3 reads CASSLDRVKSFGANVLTF. In DNA form, the CDR3 reads TGCGCCAGCAGCTTGGACAGGGTGAAGTCTTTTGGGGCCAACGTCCTGACTTTC.

At least ten counts were recorded for this clonotype. One end of the junction is discordant with germline, which a read error may explain. V and J are TRBV2 and TRBJ2-1; TRBD2 is a possible D gene (5 bases). The CDR3 totals 12 residues. Looked up from germline, CDR1 is SNHLY and CDR2 is FYNNEI. The CDR3 DNA follows: TGTGCCGGCAGCGGTACGGGCAATGAGCAGTTCTTC. Residues: CAGSGTGNEQFF.

Remarks on this clonotype: A much larger clone sits a single nucleotide away, making a read error possible. Since the CDR3 does not end with the conserved phenylalanine or tryptophan, this likely comes from a read error. The chain uses TRBV20-1 and TRBJ2-5; no firm D call. This CDR3 comprises 15 residues. Germline assignment: CDR1 DFQATT and CDR2 SNEGSKA (reference sequence). V lost 2 bases to trimming and J lost 4 bases, with 17 bases between them. The DNA for the CDR3 is TGCAGTGCTAGACCCCGCGGACGGGTAGGAGAGACCCAGTACTCC. The encoded protein is CSARPRGRVGETQYS.

This sequence joins TRBV24-1 and TRBJ1-1, with D uncertain. This CDR3 spans 10 amino acids. The V gene lost 7 bases and the J gene lost 5 bases, with 4 bases spanning the gap. Germline values: CDR1 KGHDR, CDR2 SFDVKD. CDR3 sequence reads: CATRVTEAFF. The CDR3 DNA follows: TGTGCCACCAGGGTAACTGAAGCTTTCTTT.

Points on this clonotype: One end of the junction fails to match germline, which may point to a read error. The genes are TRBV11-2 and TRBJ2-7; D unclear. The CDR3 extends over 15 amino acids. Per the germline V gene, CDR1 is SGHAT and CDR2 is FQNNGV. The CDR3 loop is CASSQETNSEYEQYF. For the CDR3, the DNA is TGCGCCAGCAGCCAAGAAACTAACTCTGAATACGAGCAGTACTTC.

The sample holds many counts of this clonotype. This chain joins TRBV5-1 and TRBJ2-7; TRBD2 agrees at 11 bases. V shed 7 bases, J shed 0 bases, and the junction held 3 bases outside the gene matches. This CDR3 region has 14 residues. The germline V gene encodes CDR1 SGHRS and CDR2 YFSETQ. CDR3 sequence (DNA): TGCGCCAGCGGGACTAGCGGTAGCTCCTACGAGCAGTACTTC. It translates to CASGTSGSSYEQYF.

The rearrangement uses TRBV5-1 and TRBJ1-2; 7 bases fit TRBD1. The CDR3 is 14 amino acids. V was clipped by 0 bases and J by 8 bases; unmatched bases: 7. The germline gives CDR1 SGHRS, CDR2 YFSETQ. CDR3 protein: CASSLDWTGGGYTF. The DNA of the CDR3 is TGCGCCAGCAGCTTGGATTGGACAGGCGGCGGCTACACCTTC.

The chain employs TRBV6-2 or TRBV6-3 and TRBJ1-2; D is possibly TRBD1 (6 bases). There are 14 residues in the CDR3. V was shortened by 8 bases and J by 6 bases, with 19 bases between the two germline ends. The germline CDR1 and CDR2 sequences are MNHEY and SVGEGT. DNA of the CDR3: TGTGCCAGCCGCGGCAGGGGAGATGTTCATGGCTACACCTTC. This sequence encodes CASRGRGDVHGYTF.

This clonotype was recorded at least ten times. The V and J genes are TRBV7-8 and TRBJ2-5; D remains ambiguous. The CDR3 loop spans 15 amino acids. V dropped 2 bases and J dropped 4 bases, with 14 bases sitting between them. Germline CDR1 SGHVS, CDR2 FQNEAQ. The CDR3: CASSLYSLWGETQYF. The CDR3 DNA is TGTGCCAGCAGCTTATACTCCCTTTGGGGAGAGACCCAGTACTTC.

In this sample, this clonotype turned up many times. The chain uses TRBV5-1 and TRBJ2-7; D is perhaps TRBD2 (6 bases). The CDR3 loop spans 16 amino acids. CDR1 SGHRS and CDR2 YFSETQ come from the germline V gene. V lost 0 bases and J lost 1, with 14 bases in between. Here the CDR3 DNA reads TGCGCCAGCAGCTTGGAAGTTAGCGGATCATCCTACGAGCAGTACTTC. This codes for CASSLEVSGSSYEQYF. The full variable domain, with the rest looked up from reference TRBV5-1 and TRBJ2-7, is KAGVTQTPRYLIKTRGQQVTLSCSPISGHRSVSWYQQTPGQGLQFLFEYFSETQRNKGNFPGRFSGRQFSNSRSEMNVSTLELGDSALYLCASSLEVSGSSYEQYFGPGTRLTVT.

This clonotype was counted ten times or more. The chain is built from TRBV2 and TRBJ2-5; no reliable D call. The V and J ends lost 2 bases and 5 bases respectively, with 12 bases between them. There are 14 residues in the CDR3. Germline lookup yields CDR1 SNHLY and CDR2 FYNNEI. CDR3 DNA: TGTGCCAGCAGTGAAAGGAGCGAGGCGGAGACCCAGTACTTC. Amino acids: CASSERSEAETQYF.

This clonotype was observed at least ten times. The rearrangement uses TRBV5-1 and TRBJ2-1; 10 positions agree with TRBD2. The ends lost 2 bases at V and 5 bases at J; junction bases unmatched: 1. The CDR3 has 14 residues. The germline CDR1 and CDR2 sequences are SGHRS and YFSETQ. DNA for the CDR3: TGCGCCAGCAGCTTCGGACTAGCGGACAATGAGCAGTTCTTC. It encodes CASSFGLADNEQFF.

In regard to this clonotype: Possible read error: a much larger clone is one base away. The V and J genes are TRBV5-1 and TRBJ1-1, with D possibly matching TRBD1 (6 bases). V was pared by 5 bases and J by 9 bases, with 14 bases between. In germline, CDR1 is SGHRS, CDR2 YFSETQ. The CDR3 length is 12 residues. The CDR3 DNA reads TGCGCCAGCAGACTCAACAGGGCTCAAGCTTTCTTT. It encodes CASRLNRAQAFF.

The V gene is TRBV29-1, the J gene TRBJ2-2; 8 bases line up with TRBD2. CDR1 is SQVTM, CDR2 ANQGSEA, per germline. V lost 2 bases and J lost 5; bases outside the gene matches: 7. The CDR3 spans 15 residues. This CDR3 reads CSVEKTGGRTGELFF. CDR3 coding DNA: TGCAGCGTTGAAAAAACGGGAGGGCGTACCGGGGAGCTGTTTTTT.

This clonotype was observed a handful of times. The V gene is TRBV7-9, the J gene TRBJ1-2; D is possibly TRBD1 (5 bases). Deletions cut 5 bases from V and 5 bases from J, with 12 bases between. The CDR3 sequence is 13 residues long. The germline V gene has CDR1 SEHNR and CDR2 FQNEAQ (reference sequence). The chain's CDR3 is CASSPTEIYGYTF. The CDR3 region has the DNA TGTGCCAGCAGCCCGACAGAAATATATGGCTACACCTTC.

This clonotype was counted only a few times. V usage is TRBV27 and J usage is TRBJ1-3; D is uncertain. The CDR3 spans 15 residues. Deletions cut 3 bases from V and 0 bases from J, with 9 bases between. Germline V lookup: CDR1 MNHEY, CDR2 SMNVEV (reference sequence). The CDR3 sequence is CASSFRASSGNTIYF. The CDR3, as DNA: TGTGCCAGCAGTTTTCGGGCCAGCTCTGGAAACACCATATATTTT.

This clonotype was observed many times. The chain links TRBV7-3 to TRBJ2-1, with 12 bases fitting TRBD2. V dropped 3 bases and J dropped 7; count of bases not matched to a gene: 4. CDR3 length equals 15 residues. Germline CDR1 and CDR2: SGHTA and FQGTGA. CDR3 sequence reads: CASSFSGLAGNEQFF. Written as DNA, the CDR3 is TGTGCCAGCAGCTTCTCCGGACTAGCGGGGAATGAGCAGTTCTTC. The complete variable domain, with remaining parts taken from reference TRBV7-3 and TRBJ2-1, reads GAGVSQTPSNKVTEKGKYVELRCDPISGHTALYWYRQSLGQGPEFLIYFQGTGAADDSGLPNDRFFAVRPEGSVSTLKIQRTERGDSAVYLCASSFSGLAGNEQFFGPGTRLTVL.

Worth noting for this clonotype: This could be a read error, since a much larger clone is one nucleotide away. J is TRBJ2-1 and V is TRBV7-9; 8 bases are a match to TRBD1. The end of the DNA aligns better with TRBJ2-7, so the J call may be wrong. The CDR3 is 15 amino acids. Germline V gene data show CDR1 as SEHNR and CDR2 as FQNEAQ (reference sequence). The CDR3 loop is CASRSGTGVYNEQYF. For the CDR3, the DNA is TGTGCCAGCAGGAGTGGGACAGGAGTTTACAATGAGCAGTACTTC.

The V gene is TRBV7-7, the J gene TRBJ2-5, with 11 bases that match TRBD1. The germline gives CDR1 SSHAT, CDR2 FNYEAQ (reference sequence). The V segment lost 5 bases and the J segment 4 bases; nucleotides outside the gene matches: 6. This CDR3 is 15 amino acids long. The CDR3 sequence: CASSKDRGLRETQYF. The DNA for the CDR3 is TGTGCCAGCAGCAAGGACAGGGGGCTTCGAGAGACCCAGTACTTC.

This clonotype occurred many times. The V call is TRBV20-1, the J call TRBJ2-1, with 14 bases aligning to TRBD2. CDR1 and CDR2 (germline): DFQATT, SNEGSKA (reference sequence). This CDR3 contains 13 residues. After removal of 8 bases from V and 5 bases from J, the junction contained 2 bases not matched to a gene. In DNA form, the CDR3 reads TGCAGTCTGACTAGCGGGAGGGACAATGAGCAGTTCTTC. Its protein is CSLTSGRDNEQFF.

A note on this clonotype: Possible read error: a much larger clone is one base away. This chain connects TRBV19 to TRBJ2-1; D gene ambiguous. V was clipped by 6 bases and J by 10 bases, with 22 bases between them. The CDR3 sequence is 15 residues long. Germline V gives CDR1 LNHDA, CDR2 SQIVND (reference sequence). CDR3 amino acids: CASSLRARPLQEQFF. The CDR3 DNA reads TGTGCCAGTAGCCTTCGGGCAAGGCCCCTACAGGAGCAGTTCTTC.